The rows below give T cell receptor beta chains drawn from one sample of a study of CD8 T cells in Susac syndrome. MiXCR, run by TCRdb on the immunoSEQ multiplex PCR reads, gives a single entry per CDR3 protein. The sample records about 150,000 distinct CDR3 sequences, roughly 94% being singletons. Material: CD4+ T cells from PBMCs. The receptors here all came from a human donor in good health. Both conserved end residues are part of each CDR3.

v_call	j_call	cdr3_aa
TRBV18	TRBJ1-4	CASSRAQGGNEKLFF
TRBV30	TRBJ1-1	CAWSAMIGNTEAFF
TRBV7-9	TRBJ1-2	CASSLRQGGYGYTF
TRBV28	TRBJ2-7	CASSLWRGKYF
TRBV6-2/TRBV6-3	TRBJ2-7	CASSSGLTPYF
TRBV29-1	TRBJ1-5	CSVGGDQPQHF
TRBV18	TRBJ1-5	CASSPLRGADQPQHF
TRBV9	TRBJ2-1	CASSTLPRGAKRGIYNEQFF
TRBV5-1	TRBJ2-4	CASSLPGAKNIQYF
TRBV28	TRBJ2-7	CASTSWTSGSYEQYF
TRBV29-1	TRBJ1-2	CSVERTGEGYTF
TRBV4-1	TRBJ2-7	CASSQREGVGYEQYF
TRBV5-6	TRBJ1-1	CASSLTGTGAEAFF
TRBV29-1	TRBJ2-3	CSVCQMDWGDTQYF
TRBV3-1	TRBJ2-3	CASSPPFLSDTQYF
TRBV10-3	TRBJ2-1	CAIMGGLEYNEQFF
TRBV6-1	TRBJ2-5	CASSESWAAQETQYF
TRBV2	TRBJ2-5	CAGTFQETQYF
TRBV4-3	TRBJ1-6	CASSQLQNSPLHF
TRBV24-1	TRBJ2-1	CATSDRTSFNNEQFF
TRBV7-9	TRBJ2-5	CASLEVQDSQYF
TRBV2	TRBJ1-3	CANRMTVTGNTIYF
TRBV5-1	TRBJ1-3	CASSLGPGPGNTIYF
TRBV20-1	TRBJ1-1	CSARQGSNTEAFF
TRBV6-1	TRBJ2-1	CASSISGGRNEQFF
TRBV28	TRBJ2-2	CASSPPQGIGRTGELFF